Reported below is one T cell receptor beta chain. This entry comes from a study of control samples from healthy donors and cancer patients. Assay: immunoSEQ multiplex PCR; the TCRdb copy retains only in-frame clones and omits some. Among about 160,000 clones, roughly 95% were seen once, and the ten largest hold over 1%. Sequenced sample: blood. The sequence came from a woman aged 25 to 45 in good health.

CDR3 in DNA: TGTGCCAGCAGGGGGAGTTACGAGCAGTACTTC. Protein product: CASRGSYEQYF. The chain recombines TRBV27 with TRBJ2-7, with D perhaps TRBD2 (5 bases). Trimming shortened V by 6 bases and J by 4 bases, and 7 bases separated the two germline ends. This CDR3 comprises 11 residues. In germline, CDR1 is MNHEY, CDR2 SMNVEV (reference sequence).